This note documents a single T cell receptor (beta chain) sequence. What it recognizes is unknown. The sample originates from a study of T cell responses to AZD1222 COVID-19 vaccine. Study-wide findings and caveats: Clonal diversity was possibly underestimated, and the donors were mostly white British, with more females.

Germline V gives CDR1 SGHNT, CDR2 YYREEE (reference sequence). With 2 bases clipped from V and 11 bases from J, the junction kept 13 bases outside the gene matches. The CDR3 runs 15 residues. Data came from immunoSEQ multiplex PCR; TCRdb stores just in-frame clones and leaves some out. Of 100,000 to 110,000 clones in the sample, around 87% were seen once. The V call is TRBV5-4, the J call TRBJ2-7; the match to TRBD2 covers 10 bases. The TCR originated in an adult in good health. The sequencing used peripheral blood, collected on day 0 of MenACWY control vaccination. The CDR3: CASSFDPLTSGKEYF. Written as DNA, the CDR3 is TGTGCCAGCAGCTTCGACCCCTTAACTAGCGGGAAGGAGTACTTC.